The clone carrying this T cell receptor (beta chain) was observed many times. The entry originates in a study of neurological immune-mediated disorders. The cDNA was synthesized by means of template-switch 5'RACE, which was carried out with 10-nucleotide random UMIs. Each CDR3 protein is one row after TCRdb ran MiXCR on the 5' RACE reads. The sample lists 55,000 to 80,000 distinct CDR3 sequences; roughly an eighth were seen once. This CDR3 spans 17 amino acids. Per germline, CDR1 MNHNY and CDR2 SVGAGI (reference sequence). The V segment lost 7 bases and the J segment 4 bases; nucleotides outside the gene matches: 13. Time point specified: longitudinal time-point 1 (baseline).

Sequenced input: PBMCs. This sequence originates from a female donor with HTLV-1-associated myelopathy (HAM/TSP). This chain links TRBV6-6 with TRBJ2-2, with 9 nucleotides matching TRBD1. The CDR3 DNA follows: TGTGCCAGCATCGCCGTACCGGGACAGGGCTCCACCGGGGAGCTGTTTTTT. Encoded protein: CASIAVPGQGSTGELFF.